This T cell receptor (beta chain) was captured in a study of T cells expressing NK-cell markers. In the study overall: Out of eight donors sequenced, seven tested HCMV-seropositive and the remaining one seronegative.

Per the germline V gene, CDR1 is SGHRS and CDR2 is YFSETQ. The CDR3 runs 14 residues. TCRdb re-called the 5' RACE reads; every CDR3 protein appears as one record, without DNA. The specimen's table records a few hundred thousand distinct CDR3 sequences. V is TRBV5-1 and J is TRBJ1-5; with no DNA, the TCRdb D assignment of TRBD1 cannot be verified. The sample comprised blood T cells: a sorted CD56 or NKG2C T cell subset, CD4+ or CD8+ T cells, or bulk PBMC T cells (not recorded which). This TCR came from a man aged 18-75 years in good health. The CDR3 loop reads CASSPGAGERPQHF. Complete variable domain (other parts from reference TRBV5-1 and TRBJ1-5): KAGVTQTPRYLIKTRGQQVTLSCSPISGHRSVSWYQQTPGQGLQFLFEYFSETQRNKGNFPGRFSGRQFSNSRSEMNVSTLELGDSALYLCASSPGAGERPQHFGDGTRLSIL.